The entry below gives a single TCR beta chain sequence along with its context. What it binds is unknown. The sample originates from a study of T-cell memory formation after mild COVID-19. Findings and caveats of the study: The study detected some responding clones in pre-infection memory, suggesting cross-reactive memory joined. Clones that contracted clustered mainly in CM and EM if CD4+ and in EMRA if CD8+. SARS-CoV-2 specificity of second-wave clones peaking day 37 was unconfirmed. Later expanders leaned toward CD4+, whereas clones contracting from day 15 to 85 were balanced CD4/CD8.

TCRdb reprocessed the 5' RACE reads via MiXCR and lists one record per CDR3 protein. The repertoire has hundreds of thousands of distinct CDR3 sequences, 20% of them found once; the top ten carry about an eighth. Germline lookup yields CDR1 SEHNR and CDR2 FQNEAQ (reference sequence). The CDR3 spans 18 residues. The V end lost 5 bases, the J end lost 0 bases, and 20 bases lay between the germline ends. The origin of this receptor is an adult woman who had mild COVID-19 (a few samples of this study predate the infection). Cell type and time point are not known. The sample comprised PBMCs or a T cell subset sorted from them (not recorded which). V is TRBV7-9 and J is TRBJ2-1, with D perhaps matching TRBD2 (5 bases). The CDR3 nucleotides are TGTGCCAGCAGCATCCTAAGCGGACGGATTAGCTCCTACAATGAGCAGTTCTTC. Translating it yields CASSILSGRISSYNEQFF.